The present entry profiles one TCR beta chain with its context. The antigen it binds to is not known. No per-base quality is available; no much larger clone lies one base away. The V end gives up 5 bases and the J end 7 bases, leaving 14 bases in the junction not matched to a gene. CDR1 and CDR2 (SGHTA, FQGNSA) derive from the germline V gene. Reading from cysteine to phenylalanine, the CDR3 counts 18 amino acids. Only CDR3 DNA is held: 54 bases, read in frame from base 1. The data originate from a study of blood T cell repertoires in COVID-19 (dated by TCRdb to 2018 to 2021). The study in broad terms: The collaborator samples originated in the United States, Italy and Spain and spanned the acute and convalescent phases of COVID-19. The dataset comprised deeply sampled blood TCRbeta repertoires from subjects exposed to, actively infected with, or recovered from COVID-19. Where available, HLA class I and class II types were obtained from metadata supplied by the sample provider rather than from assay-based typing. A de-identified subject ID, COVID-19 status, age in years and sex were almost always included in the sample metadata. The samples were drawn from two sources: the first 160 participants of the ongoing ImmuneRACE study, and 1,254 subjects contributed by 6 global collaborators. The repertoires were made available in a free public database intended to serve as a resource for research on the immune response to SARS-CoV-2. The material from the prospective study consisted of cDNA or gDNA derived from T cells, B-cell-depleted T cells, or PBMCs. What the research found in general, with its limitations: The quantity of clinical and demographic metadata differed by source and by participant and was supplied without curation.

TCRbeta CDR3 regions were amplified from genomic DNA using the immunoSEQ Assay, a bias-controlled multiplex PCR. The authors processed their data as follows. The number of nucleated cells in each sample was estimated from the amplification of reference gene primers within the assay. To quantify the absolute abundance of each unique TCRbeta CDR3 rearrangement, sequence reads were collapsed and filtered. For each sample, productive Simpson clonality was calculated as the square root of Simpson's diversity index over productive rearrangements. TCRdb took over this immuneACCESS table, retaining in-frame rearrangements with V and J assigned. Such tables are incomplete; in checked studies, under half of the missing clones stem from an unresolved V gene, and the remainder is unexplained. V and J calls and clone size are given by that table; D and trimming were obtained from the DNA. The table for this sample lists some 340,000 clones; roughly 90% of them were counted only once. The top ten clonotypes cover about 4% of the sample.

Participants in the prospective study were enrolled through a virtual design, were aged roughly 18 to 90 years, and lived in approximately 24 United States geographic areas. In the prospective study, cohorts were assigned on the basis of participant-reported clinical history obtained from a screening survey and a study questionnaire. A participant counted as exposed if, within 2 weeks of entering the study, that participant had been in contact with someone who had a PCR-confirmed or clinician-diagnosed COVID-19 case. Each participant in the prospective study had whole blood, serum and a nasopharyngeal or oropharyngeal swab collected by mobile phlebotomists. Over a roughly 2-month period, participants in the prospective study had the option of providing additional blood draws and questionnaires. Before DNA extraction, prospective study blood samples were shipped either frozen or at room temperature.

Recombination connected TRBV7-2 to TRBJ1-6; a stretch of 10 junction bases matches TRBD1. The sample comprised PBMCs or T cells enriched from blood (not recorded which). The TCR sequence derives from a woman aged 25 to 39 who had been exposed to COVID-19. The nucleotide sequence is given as TGTGCCAGCAGCCTATACCCACCGGGACAGGGGTTGAATTCACCCCTCCACTTT. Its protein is CASSLYPPGQGLNSPLHF. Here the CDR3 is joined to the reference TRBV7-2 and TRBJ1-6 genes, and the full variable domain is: GAGVSQSPSNKVTEKGKDVELRCDPISGHTALYWYRQSLGQGLEFLIYFQGNSAPDKSGLPSDRFSAERTGGSVSTLTIQRTQQEDSAVYLCASSLYPPGQGLNSPLHFGNGTRLTVT.